One sample yielded the 4 T cell receptor beta chains listed below, sequenced in a study of shared clonotypes between healthy human individuals. Assay: immunoSEQ multiplex PCR; the TCRdb copy retains only in-frame clones and omits some. In the table there are 550,000 to 850,000 clones, approximately 79% of which are singletons. The sample was memory CD4+ T cells sorted from blood. Subset: CD45RA-negative fraction. The receptors originated from a woman in her 30s in good health.

Concerning this clone: The sample contains more than one DNA sequence encoding this CDR3. The chain joins TRBV11-2 to TRBJ2-7, with TRBD1 matching 9 bases. Germline CDR1 reads SGHAT; CDR2 reads FQNNGV. Losses at the gene ends were 1 base for V and 1 base for J; bases not matched to a gene: 2. The CDR3 is made up of 15 amino acids. This CDR3 is CASSLAGTGSYEQYF. Written as DNA, the CDR3 is TGTGCCAGCAGCTTAGCCGGGACAGGGTCCTACGAGCAGTACTTC.

The chain uses TRBV7-9 and TRBJ2-4; D gene uncertain. The CDR3 runs to 13 residues. V lost 3 bases and J lost 4, with 7 bases in between. The germline V gene has CDR1 SEHNR and CDR2 FQNEAQ (reference sequence). CDR3 in DNA: TGTGCCAGCAGCTTTTTGGAGAAAAACATTCAGTACTTC. Its translation: CASSFLEKNIQYF.

J is TRBJ2-1 and V is TRBV28; possibly TRBD2 for D (6 bases). With 5 bases removed from V and 9 bases from J, the gap between germline ends came to 20 bases. The germline V gene has CDR1 MDHEN and CDR2 SYDVKM. The CDR3 length is 15 residues. The CDR3: CASSNTGSGLGEQFF. In nucleotides, the CDR3 is TGTGCCAGCAGTAACACCGGGAGCGGGTTGGGTGAGCAGTTCTTC.

This clone appeared a single time. The chain recombines TRBV7-9 with TRBJ1-2; 7 nucleotides line up with TRBD1. This CDR3 comprises 15 residues. The germline CDR1 and CDR2 sequences are SEHNR and FQNEAQ (reference sequence). V trimming: 5 bases; J trimming: 2 bases; junction bases outside the gene matches: 8. CDR3 DNA sequence: TGTGCCAGCAGCGCGAGACAGGGTGTCAACTATGGCTACACCTTC. Translated, it gives CASSARQGVNYGYTF.